The T cell receptor beta chain described here comes from a study of blood T cell repertoires in COVID-19. Background on the study: Italy, Spain and the United States were the sources of the convalescent and acute COVID-19 samples. From T cells, B-cell-depleted T cells, or PBMCs came the material, which was cDNA or gDNA.

In the study's own analysis: Nucleated cell counts were estimated from reference gene primer amplification. The assay was immunoSEQ multiplex PCR, and TCRdb's table has in-frame clones only and misses some. That table is the source of V, J and clone size, and D and trimming were worked out from the DNA. The sample records 200,000 to 250,000 clones, 65% to 85% being singletons. There are 18 residues in the CDR3. The sample was peripheral blood. The genes are TRBV21-1 and TRBJ1-5; the table calls TRBD1, which could not be checked here. TRBV21-1 is a documented pseudogene. The TCR sequence derives from a human donor in a cohort sampled during active COVID-19. CDR3 residues: CASSSHPGGTRGNQPQHF. The CDR3 nucleotides are TGTGCCAGCAGCTCTCACCCAGGGGGAACCCGGGGAAATCAGCCCCAGCATTTT.